One and the same sample provided the 19 T cell receptor beta chains below, sequenced in a study of blood T cell repertoires in COVID-19. Repertoires were generated with immunoSEQ multiplex PCR, while TCRdb's copy carries only in-frame clones and drops some. The sample holds about 72,000 clones, about four fifths seen once. The specimen sequenced was peripheral blood. The receptors derive from a human donor in a cohort sampled during active COVID-19.

J is TRBJ1-4 and V is TRBV4-3; 10 nucleotides match TRBD1. V was clipped by 0 bases and J by 5 bases; unmatched bases: 3. Per the germline V gene, CDR1 is LGHNA and CDR2 is YSLEER. The CDR3 has 16 amino acids. Here the CDR3 DNA reads TGCGCCAGCAGCCAAGATCTGGGACAGGGGAATGAAAAACTGTTTTTT. Protein: CASSQDLGQGNEKLFF.

The DNA for the CDR3 is TGCGCCAGCAGCTTCTATGGTGAGGCTGGCTACACCTTC. It specifies CASSFYGEAGYTF. The J gene is TRBJ1-2, the V gene TRBV5-1; D unclear. V lost 2 bases and J lost 7, with 12 bases in between. Germline V CDR1 and CDR2: SGHRS, YFSETQ. The CDR3 runs to 13 residues.

The chain has TRBV2 and TRBJ1-5; 7 bases map to TRBD1. Germline-derived CDR1 and CDR2 are SNHLY and FYNNEI. The CDR3 contains 15 residues. Trimming took 0 bases from V and 7 from J; bases not matched to a gene: 6. The CDR3: CASSEAGQFSQPQHF. CDR3 nucleotide sequence: TGTGCCAGCAGTGAAGCGGGACAGTTTTCCCAGCCCCAGCATTTT.

The gene calls are TRBV6-5 and TRBJ2-3, with TRBD1 as a possible D gene (5 bases). The CDR3 extends over 15 amino acids. From germline, CDR1 is MNHEY and CDR2 SVGAGI. Trimming pared 0 bases from V and 4 bases from J, leaving 11 bases between. The CDR3 loop is CASSYSGTGADTQYF. The CDR3 DNA reads as TGTGCCAGCAGTTACTCGGGTACAGGAGCAGATACGCAGTATTTT.

This clone has only a few counts. The chain recombines TRBV9 with TRBJ2-7; 10 bases match TRBD2. Trimming removed 4 bases from V and 1 base from J; junction bases left unmatched: 2. CDR1 is SGDLS and CDR2 is YYNGEE in the germline V gene. The CDR3 has 14 residues. CDR3 DNA sequence: TGTGCCAGCAGCCCTAGCGGGGGATCCTACGAGCAGTACTTC. Residues: CASSPSGGSYEQYF.

The rearrangement uses TRBV7-9 and TRBJ1-1; a possible D gene is TRBD1 (5 bases). Germline V lookup: CDR1 SEHNR, CDR2 FQNEAQ (reference sequence). Trimming removed 3 bases at V and 6 bases at J, with 8 bases between. The CDR3 runs 12 residues. CDR3 coding DNA: TGTGCCAGCAGCTTCTCGGGGGCTGAAGCTTTCTTT. It translates to CASSFSGAEAFF.

The rearrangement links TRBV30 to TRBJ2-6; 7 bases align to TRBD2. The CDR3 has 16 residues. V shed 3 bases and J 0 bases; nucleotides not matched to a gene: 5. Germline loops: CDR1 GTSNPN, CDR2 SVGIG (reference sequence). The CDR3 region is CAWSRRGFSGANVLTF. Here the CDR3 DNA reads TGTGCCTGGAGCCGGCGGGGGTTCTCTGGGGCCAACGTCCTGACTTTC. Based on the CDR3 plus reference TRBV30 and TRBJ2-6, the full variable domain is SQTIHQWPATLVQPVGSPLSLECTVEGTSNPNLYWYRQAAGRGLQLLFYSVGIGQISSEVPQNLSASRPQDRQFILSSKKLLLSDSGFYLCAWSRRGFSGANVLTFGAGSRLTVL.

The chain combines TRBV30 with TRBJ1-3, with D possibly TRBD1 on 6 matching bases. CDR3 size: 14 residues. Trimming shortened V by 3 bases and J by 4 bases, and 13 bases separated the two germline ends. Germline V gene sequence: CDR1 GTSNPN, CDR2 SVGIG (reference sequence). The CDR3 DNA sequence: TGTGCCTGGAGGGACAGCAATCCAGGAAACACCATATATTTT. This codes for CAWRDSNPGNTIYF. The whole variable domain, filled in from reference TRBV30 and TRBJ1-3, reads SQTIHQWPATLVQPVGSPLSLECTVEGTSNPNLYWYRQAAGRGLQLLFYSVGIGQISSEVPQNLSASRPQDRQFILSSKKLLLSDSGFYLCAWRDSNPGNTIYFGEGSWLTVV.

DNA for the CDR3: TGTGCCTGGAAAGCCGACAGGGGCGATAACTATGGCTACACCTTC. Amino acids: CAWKADRGDNYGYTF. The rearrangement uses TRBV30 and TRBJ1-2; TRBD1 matches at 8 bases. The trim removed 4 bases at V and 1 base at J, leaving 8 bases unmatched. Germline V gene data show CDR1 as GTSNPN and CDR2 as SVGIG (reference sequence). The CDR3 runs 15 residues.

The V call is TRBV11-2, the J call TRBJ2-1; 7 nucleotides agree with TRBD1. The CDR3 runs 14 residues. V was clipped by 3 bases and J by 8 bases; unmatched bases: 7. CDR1 and CDR2 from the germline V gene are SGHAT and FQNNGV. CDR3 protein: CASSLNRGSDEQFF. In DNA form, the CDR3 reads TGTGCCAGCAGCTTGAACAGGGGATCGGATGAGCAGTTCTTC.

The V gene is TRBV7-2, the J gene TRBJ1-3; D is uncertain. Germline loops: CDR1 SGHTA, CDR2 FQGNSA. V was clipped by 4 bases and J by 0 bases, with 4 bases between them. The CDR3 covers 13 residues. The CDR3 nucleotides are TGTGCCAGCAGCTGGAGCTCTGGAAACACCATATATTTT. Its protein product is CASSWSSGNTIYF.

This clone was picked up a small number of times. The chain uses TRBV10-3 and TRBJ1-5, with D possibly being TRBD1 (6 bases). Trimming removed 2 bases from V and 9 bases from J, with 14 bases in between. Germline V gene data show CDR1 as ENHRY and CDR2 as SYGVKD. The CDR3 has 14 residues. The chain's CDR3 is CAISEPQGPPPQHF. The CDR3 nucleotides read TGTGCCATCAGTGAGCCTCAGGGGCCCCCGCCCCAGCATTTT.

This chain links TRBV10-3 with TRBJ1-1, with a tentative D call TRBD1 (5 bases). The CDR3 loop spans 15 amino acids. Germline assignment: CDR1 ENHRY and CDR2 SYGVKD. The ends were cut back, 11 bases at V and 1 base at J, with 20 bases in the middle. The CDR3 loop is CASGPGGVRNTEAFF. DNA for the CDR3: TGTGCCTCCGGTCCGGGGGGGGTGAGGAACACTGAAGCTTTCTTT.

The chain joins TRBV7-8 to TRBJ2-5; no clear D. The germline V and J ends were trimmed by 3 bases and 2 bases, with 13 bases remaining between them. The CDR3 length is 15 residues. Germline values: CDR1 SGHVS, CDR2 FQNEAQ. CDR3 loop: CASSFLRTVQETQYF. CDR3 coding DNA: TGTGCCAGCAGCTTCCTTCGTACGGTACAAGAGACCCAGTACTTC.

The chain is built from TRBV5-6 and TRBJ1-1, with D maybe TRBD1 (6 bases). Trimming took 3 bases from V and 0 from J, leaving 15 bases between them. This CDR3 region has 16 residues. CDR1 and CDR2 from the germline V gene are SGHDT and YYEEEE. The CDR3 DNA reads as TGTGCCAGCAGCTCGGACAGTGTCACCATGAACACTGAAGCTTTCTTT. Translating it yields CASSSDSVTMNTEAFF.

This chain connects TRBV5-4 to TRBJ2-7, with D possibly TRBD1 on 6 matching bases. V was cut by 6 bases and J by 3 bases, with 28 bases left in between. Germline assignment: CDR1 SGHNT and CDR2 YYREEE (reference sequence). CDR3 size: 18 residues. The CDR3 coding sequence is TGTGCCAGCACCCCTGCCATGACAGGCAGCCTCGGGAACTACGAGCAGTACTTC. Translation: CASTPAMTGSLGNYEQYF.

The chain carries TRBV18 and TRBJ1-3; D is perhaps TRBD1 (5 bases). Germline-derived CDR1 and CDR2 are KGHSH and LQKENI. This CDR3 contains 16 residues. V lost 3 bases to trimming and J lost 2 bases, with 14 bases between them. CDR3 sequence reads: CASSPTALSPGNTIYF. CDR3 nucleotide sequence: TGTGCCAGCTCACCGACAGCCCTCTCTCCTGGAAACACCATATATTTT. Combining the CDR3 with reference TRBV18 and TRBJ1-3 gives the whole variable domain NAGVMQNPRHLVRRRGQEARLRCSPMKGHSHVYWYRQLPEEGLKFMVYLQKENIIDESGMPKERFSAEFPKEGPSILRIQQVVRGDSAAYFCASSPTALSPGNTIYFGEGSWLTVV.

This chain links TRBV5-1 with TRBJ1-1; D is ambiguous. Trimming shortened V by 0 bases and J by 3 bases, and 6 bases separated the two germline ends. Germline assignment: CDR1 SGHRS and CDR2 YFSETQ. CDR3 length: 13 amino acids. The CDR3 protein is CASSLVVDTEAFF. CDR3 DNA: TGCGCCAGCAGCTTGGTAGTGGACACTGAAGCTTTCTTT. The complete variable domain, with remaining parts taken from reference TRBV5-1 and TRBJ1-1, reads KAGVTQTPRYLIKTRGQQVTLSCSPISGHRSVSWYQQTPGQGLQFLFEYFSETQRNKGNFPGRFSGRQFSNSRSEMNVSTLELGDSALYLCASSLVVDTEAFFGQGTRLTVV.

This chain uses TRBV6-5 with TRBJ2-7; TRBD1 matches at 9 bases. CDR1 MNHEY and CDR2 SVGAGI come from the germline V gene. This CDR3 is built from 13 residues. Germline trimming cut 8 bases from V and 3 bases from J; bases unmatched to any gene: 5. DNA of the CDR3: TGTGCCAGCCGCCGGGGACAGGGCTACGAGCAGTACTTC. This codes for CASRRGQGYEQYF.